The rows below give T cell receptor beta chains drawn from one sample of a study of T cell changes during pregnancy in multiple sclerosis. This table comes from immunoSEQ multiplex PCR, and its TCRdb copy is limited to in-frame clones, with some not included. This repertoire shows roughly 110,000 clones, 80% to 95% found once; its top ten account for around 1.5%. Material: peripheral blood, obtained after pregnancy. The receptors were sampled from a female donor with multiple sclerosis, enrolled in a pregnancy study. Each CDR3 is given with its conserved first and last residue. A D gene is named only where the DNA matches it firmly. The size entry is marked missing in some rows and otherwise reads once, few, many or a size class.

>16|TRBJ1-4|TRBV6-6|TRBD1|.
CASSYSPQGGNEKLFF
TGTGCCAGCAGTTACTCTCCCCAGGGGGGTAATGAAAAACTGTTTTTT
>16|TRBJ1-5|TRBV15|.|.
CALRSLTPYSNQPQHF
TGTGCACTGAGGTCACTGACCCCCTATAGCAATCAGCCCCAGCATTTT
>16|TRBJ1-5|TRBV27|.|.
CASSPTSGYSNQPQHF
TGTGCCAGCAGTCCTACCTCAGGGTATAGCAATCAGCCCCAGCATTTT
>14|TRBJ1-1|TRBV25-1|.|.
CASSERGGRIEAFF
TGTGCCAGCAGTGAGAGGGGGGGGAGGATTGAAGCTTTCTTT
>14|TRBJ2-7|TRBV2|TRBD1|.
CASRAYRGLYEQYF
TGTGCCAGCAGGGCTTACAGGGGGCTCTACGAGCAGTACTTC
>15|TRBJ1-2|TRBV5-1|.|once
CASSLTGSGSYGYTF
TGCGCCAGCAGCCTTACGGGTAGCGGAAGCTATGGCTACACCTTC
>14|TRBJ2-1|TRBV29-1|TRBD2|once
CSVPLAGSYNEQFF
TGCAGCGTGCCGCTAGCGGGATCCTACAATGAGCAGTTCTTC
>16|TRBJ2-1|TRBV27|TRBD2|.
CASSLSGLASYNEQFF
TGTGCCAGCAGTTTGTCGGGACTAGCGTCTTACAATGAGCAGTTCTTC
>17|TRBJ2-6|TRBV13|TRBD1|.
CASSLRDRSSGANVLTF
TGTGCCAGCAGCTTACGGGACAGGAGCTCTGGGGCCAACGTCCTGACTTTC
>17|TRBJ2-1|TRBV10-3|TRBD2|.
CAISDPSTSGRRNEQFF
TGTGCCATCAGTGACCCGTCGACTAGCGGGAGAAGGAATGAGCAGTTCTTC